The sequence of this T cell receptor (beta chain) was determined in a study of T cell responses to AZD1222 COVID-19 vaccine. General study findings and limits: Elevations in Spike-specific TCR breadth and depth followed administration of two AZD1222 doses. Nearly half of spike-specific TCRs reportedly target unmutated variant regions.

Profiling relied on immunoSEQ multiplex PCR, and the TCRdb table lists in-frame clones only, not all of them. The sample has approximately 220,000 clones, about 93% seen once. Of note for this clone: The antigen is unknown.

This CDR3 has 12 amino acids. V lost 8 bases, J lost 9 bases, and 14 bases lay in between. The V gene is TRBV12-3 or TRBV12-4, the J gene TRBJ1-5, with D tentatively TRBD1 (6 bases). This clonotype originated in an adult in good health. The sequences come from peripheral blood, collected on day 0 of MenACWY control vaccination. CDR3: CASLGAGGPQHF. In DNA form, the CDR3 reads TGTGCCAGCCTGGGGGCTGGGGGGCCCCAGCATTTT.